The 28 T cell receptor beta chains reported below all come from one sample, sequenced in a study of hypomethylating agent response in myelodysplastic syndrome. The table came from immunoSEQ multiplex PCR; TCRdb's copy has only in-frame clones and leaves some out. Of some 1,900 clones listed, approximately 82% are singletons. Sequencing used bone marrow, obtained before or after starting hypomethylating agent treatment for myelodysplastic syndrome (not recorded which). All receptors come from a human donor with myelodysplastic syndrome.

The CDR3 nucleotides are TGTGCCAGCAGCTCCGGGACAGACTACGAGCAGTACTTC. Residues: CASSSGTDYEQYF. The chain has TRBV7-6 and TRBJ2-7, with 7 bases matching TRBD1. The CDR3 runs to 13 residues. V lost 4 bases, J lost 3 bases, and 3 bases stayed unmatched. CDR1 is SGHVS, CDR2 FNYEAQ, per germline.

The chain has TRBV5-4 and TRBJ1-2, with D unresolved. CDR3 length: 14 residues. Germline V gene lookup returns CDR1 SGHNT and CDR2 YYREEE (reference sequence). Trimming shortened V by 6 bases and J by 3 bases, and 15 bases separated the two germline ends. The CDR3: CASTPRAGDYGYTF. The DNA for the CDR3 is TGTGCCAGCACCCCCCGGGCGGGTGACTATGGCTACACCTTC.

The chain carries TRBV4-1 and TRBJ2-7; D may be TRBD2 (5 bases). Trimming pared 1 base from V and 3 bases from J, leaving 13 bases between. This CDR3 has 15 amino acids. Germline V gene sequence: CDR1 MGHRA, CDR2 YSYEKL. Written as DNA, the CDR3 is TGCGCCAGCAGCCAAGTTTTCGGGGAGCGCTACGAGCAGTACTTC. Translated: CASSQVFGERYEQYF.

The chain recombines TRBV7-2 with TRBJ1-6, with a tentative D call TRBD1 (5 bases). The germline V gene encodes CDR1 SGHTA and CDR2 FQGNSA. The CDR3 has 14 residues. Trimming removed 5 bases from V and 8 bases from J, with 13 bases in between. The CDR3 reads CASSTPGPHSPLHF. The CDR3, as DNA: TGTGCCAGCAGCACCCCGGGGCCCCATTCACCCCTCCACTTT.

The rearrangement links TRBV12-1 to TRBJ2-5; TRBD1, the table's D call, was not compared with the DNA. The J call is uncertain, as TRBJ2-7 better fits the DNA end. TRBV12-1 is annotated as a pseudogene. The CDR3 length is 14 residues. The CDR3 nucleotides are TGTGCCAGCAGCCCTACAGACACCCCCTACGAGCAGTACTTC. Translated: CASSPTDTPYEQYF.

The sample holds a few counts of this clone. The J gene is TRBJ2-7, the V gene TRBV7-7; D not certain. The ends were cut back, 1 base at V and 4 bases at J, with 8 bases in the middle. This CDR3 is 13 amino acids long. The V gene's germline CDR1 is SSHAT and CDR2 FNYEAQ (reference sequence). CDR3 sequence (DNA): TGTGCCAGCAGCTTAGAACCGGCTTACGAGCAGTACTTC. Its translation is CASSLEPAYEQYF.

CDR3 in DNA: TGTGCCAGCACCCTCGGACAGGGGGTCAATCAGCCCCAGCATTTT. It translates to CASTLGQGVNQPQHF. The J gene is TRBJ1-5, the V gene TRBV6-6, with 10 positions matching TRBD1. CDR1 MNHNY and CDR2 SVGAGI come from the germline V gene (reference sequence). The CDR3 has 15 amino acids. The ends lost 7 bases at V and 3 bases at J; junction bases unmatched: 6.

This sequence joins TRBV5-6 and TRBJ2-2; 8 bases map to TRBD2. This CDR3 spans 15 amino acids. Germline CDR1 SGHDT, CDR2 YYEEEE. Trimming at V came to 6 bases and at J to 4 bases, leaving 8 bases not matched to a gene. The CDR3 region has the DNA TGTGCCAGCACCACCGGGGGGGGGCTCACCGGGGAGCTGTTTTTT. Translation gives CASTTGGGLTGELFF.

The chain links TRBV7-2 to TRBJ2-5; D may be TRBD2 (6 bases). Trimming removed 6 bases at V and 4 bases at J, with 18 bases between. Germline V gives CDR1 SGHTA, CDR2 FQGNSA. CDR3 length equals 15 residues. CDR3 nucleotide sequence: TGTGCCAGCAGACGACAAGGACTACCCCCAGAGACCCAGTACTTC. It codes for CASRRQGLPPETQYF.

V and J are TRBV2 and TRBJ2-2; D unresolved. Trimming shortened V by 5 bases and J by 0 bases, and 7 bases separated the two germline ends. The CDR3 is 14 residues long. Germline V gene sequence: CDR1 SNHLY, CDR2 FYNNEI. CDR3: CASSRSTNTGELFF. The CDR3, as DNA: TGTGCCAGCAGTCGATCAACGAACACCGGGGAGCTGTTTTTT.

The CDR3, as DNA: TGCAGCGTTGAAGACGCCGGACAGCAAGAGACCCAGTACTTC. This translates into CSVEDAGQQETQYF. J is TRBJ2-5 and V is TRBV29-1; D possibly corresponds to TRBD1 (6 bases). The V and J ends lost 0 bases and 2 bases respectively, with 10 bases between them. The CDR3 spans 14 residues. The germline gives CDR1 SQVTM, CDR2 ANQGSEA.

The rearrangement joins TRBV19 to TRBJ2-5; D gene uncertain. The V gene lost 2 bases and the J gene lost 1 base, with 5 bases spanning the gap. This CDR3 contains 13 residues. Germline assignment: CDR1 LNHDA and CDR2 SQIVND (reference sequence). This CDR3 is CASSIISQETQYF. Written as DNA, the CDR3 is TGTGCCAGTAGTATAATCAGCCAAGAGACCCAGTACTTC.

This clone was seen only once. V is TRBV25-1 and J is TRBJ2-7; D unresolved. The V gene lost 3 bases and the J gene lost 0 bases, with 21 bases spanning the gap. The germline CDR1 and CDR2 sequences are MGHDK and SYGVNS. The CDR3 has 18 residues. The CDR3: CASSEDGQPARGSYEQYF. The CDR3 bases are TGTGCCAGCAGTGAGGATGGCCAGCCGGCACGAGGCTCCTACGAGCAGTACTTC.

The CDR3 region has the DNA TGTGCCAGCAGCTTAGGACTAGGTTCTTCCGAGCAGTACTTC. Its protein is CASSLGLGSSEQYF. This chain joins TRBV9 and TRBJ2-7; 7 bases match TRBD2. Germline-derived CDR1 and CDR2 are SGDLS and YYNGEE. V gave up 4 bases and J gave up 6 bases; unmatched junction bases: 10. The CDR3 runs to 14 residues.

The V call is TRBV6-5, the J call TRBJ1-1; 7 bases align to TRBD1. J gave up 3 bases and V 0 bases, and 4 bases lay outside the gene matches. The V gene's germline CDR1 is MNHEY and CDR2 SVGAGI. The CDR3 sequence is 15 residues long. CDR3 sequence reads: CASSYSGQPYTEAFF. For the CDR3, the DNA is TGTGCCAGCAGTTACTCGGGACAGCCTTACACTGAAGCTTTCTTT.

The genes are TRBV9 and TRBJ2-5; 7 bases are shared with TRBD1. This CDR3 has 15 amino acids. Germline trimming cut 4 bases from V and 5 bases from J; bases unmatched to any gene: 11. Germline CDR1 is SGDLS and CDR2 is YYNGEE. CDR3 amino acids: CASSMGQFGWETQYF. The CDR3, as DNA: TGTGCCAGCAGCATGGGACAGTTCGGTTGGGAGACCCAGTACTTC.

The V call is TRBV9, the J call TRBJ1-2; 8 bases line up with TRBD1. V trimming: 2 bases; J trimming: 8 bases; junction bases outside the gene matches: 17. CDR3 length: 17 residues. Per the germline V gene, CDR1 is SGDLS and CDR2 is YYNGEE. In DNA form, the CDR3 reads TGTGCCAGCAGCGTCTTTCAGGGGGCTGTATCCCTTAAGGGCTACACCTTC. Its protein product is CASSVFQGAVSLKGYTF.

The sample holds a few counts of this clone. One junction end does not reproduce the germline sequence, and a read error may be involved. The chain recombines TRBV5-5 with TRBJ2-7; 7 bases map to TRBD1. The germline CDR1 and CDR2 sequences are SGHKS and YYEKEE (reference sequence). This CDR3 comprises 15 residues. CDR3 DNA: TGCGCCAGCAGCCCGGACAGGCGAAGCTCCTACGAGCAGTACTTC. As protein: CASSPDRRSSYEQYF.

The chain is built from TRBV30 and TRBJ2-3, with D perhaps being TRBD1 or TRBD2 (6 bases each). V was cut by 4 bases and J by 5 bases, with 10 bases left in between. CDR1 is GTSNPN, CDR2 SVGIG, per germline (reference sequence). This CDR3 has 12 residues. The CDR3 DNA reads as TGTGCCTGGAATGGGGGGCAAGATACGCAGTATTTT. Residues: CAWNGGQDTQYF.

By proportion, this clone is large (0.1 to 1%). The CDR3 nucleotides read TGTGCCAGCAGCTACGACAGGGGGAGGTATACTGAAGCTTTCTTT. Protein sequence: CASSYDRGRYTEAFF. The rearrangement uses TRBV6-5 and TRBJ1-1; 9 nucleotides line up with TRBD1. This CDR3 is built from 15 residues. J lost 5 bases, V lost 6 bases, and 10 bases had no gene match. Germline assignment: CDR1 MNHEY and CDR2 SVGAGI.

The gene calls are TRBV29-1 and TRBJ2-3; a possible D gene is TRBD2 (6 bases). Trimming removed 6 bases at V and 2 bases at J, with 9 bases between. This CDR3 spans 12 amino acids. Germline assignment: CDR1 SQVTM and CDR2 ANQGSEA. CDR3 sequence: CSVRGFTDTQYF. The CDR3 bases are TGCAGCGTGCGGGGCTTCACAGATACGCAGTATTTT.

V is TRBV5-1 and J is TRBJ1-4; D might be TRBD1 (5 bases). This CDR3 region has 14 residues. With 0 bases removed from V and 14 bases from J, the gap between germline ends came to 17 bases. Germline V gives CDR1 SGHRS, CDR2 YFSETQ. The CDR3 coding sequence is TGCGCCAGCAGCTTGGGGGACTTCCCCCCGATCCTGTTTTTT. Translated, it gives CASSLGDFPPILFF.

This clone has a single count. This chain joins TRBV9 and TRBJ1-6; D might be TRBD1 (6 bases). There are 12 residues in the CDR3. The V and J ends lost 3 bases and 12 bases respectively, with 10 bases between them. Germline-derived CDR1 and CDR2 are SGDLS and YYNGEE. CDR3 sequence (DNA): TGTGCCAGCAGCGAGGAGGGGGTACCCCTCCACTTT. Translation gives CASSEEGVPLHF.

This clone has just a few counts. V gene TRBV4-1 combines with J gene TRBJ1-2; weak D call: TRBD1 (5 bases). Looked up from germline, CDR1 is MGHRA and CDR2 is YSYEKL. The CDR3 runs to 15 residues. Deletions cut 0 bases from V and 5 bases from J, with 13 bases between. CDR3 in amino acids: CASSQEVAGKYGYTF. The CDR3 nucleotides are TGCGCCAGCAGCCAAGAGGTCGCAGGGAAGTATGGCTACACCTTC.

CDR3 nucleotides: TGTGCCAGTAGTATCCTCTTGGACAGGGACGAGCAGTACTTC. The encoded protein is CASSILLDRDEQYF. The chain recombines TRBV19 with TRBJ2-7; 8 positions agree with TRBD1. The CDR3 has 14 amino acids. The germline CDR1 and CDR2 sequences are LNHDA and SQIVND (reference sequence). Trimming took 3 bases from V and 5 from J; bases not matched to a gene: 6.

This chain joins TRBV2 and TRBJ2-3; D may be TRBD1 (6 bases). V dropped 5 bases and J dropped 2 bases, with 14 bases sitting between them. The CDR3 runs 15 residues. Looked up from germline, CDR1 is SNHLY and CDR2 is FYNNEI. In nucleotides, the CDR3 is TGTGCCAGCAGTCCGACAGGCGGCTTCACAGATACGCAGTATTTT. It yields the protein CASSPTGGFTDTQYF.

This sequence joins TRBV2 and TRBJ1-5, with D possibly matching TRBD1 (5 bases). Looked up from germline, CDR1 is SNHLY and CDR2 is FYNNEI. The CDR3 consists of 14 residues. Trimming took off 6 bases at V and 6 bases at J, with 15 bases between the two ends. The CDR3 protein is CASSRDPGGQPQHF. Here the CDR3 DNA reads TGTGCCAGCAGCCGGGACCCGGGGGGTCAGCCCCAGCATTTT.

This chain uses TRBV2 with TRBJ1-6; 7 nucleotides align to TRBD1. Germline CDR1 reads SNHLY; CDR2 reads FYNNEI. The CDR3 sequence is 16 residues long. With 2 bases clipped from V and 0 bases from J, the junction kept 1 base outside the gene matches. The DNA for the CDR3 is TGTGCCAGCAGTGAACAGGGGGGCTCCTATAATTCACCCCTCCACTTT. This codes for CASSEQGGSYNSPLHF.